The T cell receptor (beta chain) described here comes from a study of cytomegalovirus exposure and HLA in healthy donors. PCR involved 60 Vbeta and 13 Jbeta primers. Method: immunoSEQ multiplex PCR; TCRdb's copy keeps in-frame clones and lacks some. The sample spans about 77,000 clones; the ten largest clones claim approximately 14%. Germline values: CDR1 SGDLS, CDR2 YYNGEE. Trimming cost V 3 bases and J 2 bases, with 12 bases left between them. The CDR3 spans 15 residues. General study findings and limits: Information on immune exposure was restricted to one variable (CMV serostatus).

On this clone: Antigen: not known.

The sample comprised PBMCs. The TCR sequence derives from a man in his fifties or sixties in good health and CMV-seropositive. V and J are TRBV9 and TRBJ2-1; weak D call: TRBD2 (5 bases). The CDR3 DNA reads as TGTGCCAGCAGCGCTTTGGACTTTGCCTACAATGAGCAGTTCTTC. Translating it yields CASSALDFAYNEQFF.